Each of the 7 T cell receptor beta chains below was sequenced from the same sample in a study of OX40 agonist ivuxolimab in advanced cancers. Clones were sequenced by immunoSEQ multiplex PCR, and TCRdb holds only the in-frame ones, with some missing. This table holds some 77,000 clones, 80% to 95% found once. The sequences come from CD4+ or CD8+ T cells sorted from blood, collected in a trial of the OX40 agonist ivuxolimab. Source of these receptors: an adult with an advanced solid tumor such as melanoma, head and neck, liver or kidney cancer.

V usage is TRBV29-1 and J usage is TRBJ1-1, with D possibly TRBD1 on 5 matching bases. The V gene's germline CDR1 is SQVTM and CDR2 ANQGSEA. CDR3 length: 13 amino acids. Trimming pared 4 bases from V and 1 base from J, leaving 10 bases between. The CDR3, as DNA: TGCAGCGTTGGGATCGGGGGGAACACTGAAGCTTTCTTT. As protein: CSVGIGGNTEAFF.

The DNA of the CDR3 is TGTGCCAGCAGTTCCCTACAGGGGGCGGGTCAGCCCCAGCATTTT. Amino acid sequence: CASSSLQGAGQPQHF. The rearrangement uses TRBV6-5 and TRBJ1-5; TRBD1 aligns across 9 bases. Germline V gives CDR1 MNHEY, CDR2 SVGAGI. The CDR3 has 15 residues. The ends lost 4 bases at V and 6 bases at J; junction bases unmatched: 7.

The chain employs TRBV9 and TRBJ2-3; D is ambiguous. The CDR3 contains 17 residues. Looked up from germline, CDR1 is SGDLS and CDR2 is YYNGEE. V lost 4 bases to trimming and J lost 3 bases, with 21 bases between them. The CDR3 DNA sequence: TGTGCCAGCAGCCCAAGGACCTTAGGTGGTTCTACAGATACGCAGTATTTT. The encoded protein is CASSPRTLGGSTDTQYF. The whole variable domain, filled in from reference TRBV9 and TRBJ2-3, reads DSGVTQTPKHLITATGQRVTLRCSPRSGDLSVYWYQQSLDQGLQFLIQYYNGEERAKGNILERFSAQQFPDLHSELNLSSLELGDSALYFCASSPRTLGGSTDTQYFGPGTRLTVL.

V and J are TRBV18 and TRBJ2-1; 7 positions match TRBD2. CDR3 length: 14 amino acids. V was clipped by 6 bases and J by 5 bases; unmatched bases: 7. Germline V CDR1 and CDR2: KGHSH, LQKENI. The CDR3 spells CASSTAGANNEQFF. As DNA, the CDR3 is TGTGCCAGCTCGACGGCGGGAGCGAACAATGAGCAGTTCTTC.

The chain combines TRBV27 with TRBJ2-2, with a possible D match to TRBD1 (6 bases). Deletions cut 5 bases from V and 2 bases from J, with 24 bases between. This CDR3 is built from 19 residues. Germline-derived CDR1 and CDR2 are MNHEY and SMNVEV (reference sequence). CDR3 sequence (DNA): TGTGCCAGCAGTCAATGGGGGCAATCTCGGTCCGGAAACACCGGGGAGCTGTTTTTT. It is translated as CASSQWGQSRSGNTGELFF.

This chain's CDR3 is CASRGLAVYTQYF. The CDR3 DNA reads as TGTGCCAGCAGGGGACTAGCGGTCTATACGCAGTATTTT. This rearrangement joins TRBV7-2 to TRBJ2-3; TRBD2 matches at 11 bases. The CDR3 consists of 13 residues. In germline, CDR1 is SGHTA, CDR2 FQGNSA. The junction had 3 bases not matched to a gene; V was cut back by 6 bases and J by 7 bases.

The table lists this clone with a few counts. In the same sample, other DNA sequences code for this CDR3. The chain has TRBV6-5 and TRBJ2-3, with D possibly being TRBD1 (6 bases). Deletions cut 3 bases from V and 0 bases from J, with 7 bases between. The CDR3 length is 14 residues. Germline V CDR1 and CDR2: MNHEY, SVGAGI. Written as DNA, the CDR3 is TGTGCCAGCAGTTATGGGGGCAGCACAGATACGCAGTATTTT. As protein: CASSYGGSTDTQYF.